This T cell receptor (beta chain) derives from a study of blood T cell repertoires in COVID-19. Study summary: The United States, Italy and Spain supplied acute and convalescent COVID-19 samples.

With V trimmed by 4 bases and J by 5 bases, 8 bases remained unmatched. CDR3 length: 17 amino acids. Germline values: CDR1 MNHEY, CDR2 SMNVEV (reference sequence). The data were produced by immunoSEQ multiplex PCR, yet TCRdb's version contains in-frame clones alone and is incomplete. The table has some 230,000 clones, roughly 84% seen once; the top ten hold roughly 3%. V usage is TRBV27 and J usage is TRBJ2-1, with 13 bases lining up with TRBD2. The specimen was peripheral blood. The receptor was derived from a woman aged 25 to 45 who had recovered from COVID-19. The CDR3 protein is CASSSASGLAGNNEQFF. DNA of the CDR3: TGTGCCAGCAGTTCTGCATCGGGACTAGCGGGAAACAATGAGCAGTTCTTC.